This T cell receptor beta chain stems from a study of T cell changes during pregnancy in multiple sclerosis. V was cut by 0 bases and J by 2 bases, with 15 bases left in between. Per the germline V gene, CDR1 is SGHDT and CDR2 is YYEEEE. The CDR3 covers 16 residues. Produced via immunoSEQ multiplex PCR; TCRdb's table is partial and in-frame only. Found here are roughly 40,000 clones, over 90% of them singletons; the top ten hold roughly 0.39%. This sequence was found in a female donor with multiple sclerosis, enrolled in a pregnancy study. The chain links TRBV5-6 to TRBJ2-7; D ambiguous. The sample consisted of CD4+ T cells from peripheral blood mononuclear cells, taken in the second trimester of pregnancy. This chain's CDR3 is CASSLEVSPPTYEQYF. The CDR3 coding sequence is TGTGCCAGCAGCTTGGAAGTTAGCCCCCCAACCTACGAGCAGTACTTC.